A selection of T cell receptor beta chains follows, all from one sample in a study of blood T cell repertoires in COVID-19. Assay used: immunoSEQ multiplex PCR; TCRdb lists only in-frame clones, some missing. The sample lists 140,000 to 150,000 clones, roughly 89% occurring once. The specimen was PBMCs or T cells enriched from blood (not recorded which). These TCRs come from a woman aged 50 to 65 who had been exposed to COVID-19. Each CDR3 is given with its conserved first and last residue. Each record gives: clone size, J gene, D gene, V gene, CDR3 protein, CDR3 DNA. A D gene is named only where the DNA matches it firmly. A clone size is listed for some rows: how often the clone was seen (once, few, many), or a class if it is expanded.

>NA|TRBJ1-2|TRBD1|TRBV27
CASSFDLQGPHTVYTF
TGTGCCAGCAGTTTCGACCTACAGGGGCCTCATACAGTCTACACCTTC
>NA|TRBJ2-1|NA|TRBV27
CASSRQAKGDNEQFF
TGTGCCAGCAGCAGACAGGCCAAAGGAGACAATGAGCAGTTCTTC
>NA|TRBJ2-7|NA|TRBV20-1
CSGTVIYEQYF
TGCAGTGGGACAGTGATCTACGAGCAGTACTTC
>NA|TRBJ1-2|TRBD1|TRBV27
CASSLGQAGNYGYTF
TGTGCCAGCAGTTTAGGACAGGCGGGGAACTATGGCTACACCTTC
>NA|TRBJ2-1|TRBD2|TRBV6-5
CASSSLAGGHNEQFF
TGTGCCAGCAGTTCCTTGGCGGGAGGGCACAATGAGCAGTTCTTC
>few|TRBJ2-2|TRBD2|TRBV7-8
CASSVPSGGNTGELFF
TGTGCCAGCAGCGTCCCTAGCGGGGGGAACACCGGGGAGCTGTTTTTT
>NA|TRBJ2-3|NA|TRBV9
CASSAVNPGTDTQYF
TGTGCCAGCAGCGCCGTCAACCCGGGCACAGATACGCAGTATTTT
>NA|TRBJ2-3|TRBD2|TRBV19
CASSIRKAGGRSTDTQYF
TGTGCCAGTAGTATAAGGAAGGCGGGGGGCCGGAGCACAGATACGCAGTATTTT
>NA|TRBJ2-1|TRBD2|TRBV6-2/TRBV6-3
CASSPRTSGPGGEQFF
TGTGCCAGCAGCCCTCGGACTAGCGGGCCCGGCGGCGAGCAGTTCTTC
>NA|TRBJ2-7|TRBD1|TRBV14
CASSSRDRAYEQYF
TGTGCCAGCAGTAGTAGGGACAGAGCCTACGAGCAGTACTTC
>NA|TRBJ2-5|TRBD2|TRBV24-1
CATSDASGGQETQYF
TGTGCCACCAGCGATGCTAGCGGGGGCCAAGAGACCCAGTACTTC
>many|TRBJ2-2|NA|TRBV9
CASSARDTYTGELFF
TGTGCCAGCAGCGCCCGGGACACCTACACCGGGGAGCTGTTTTTT
>NA|TRBJ1-2|NA|TRBV2
CASSPGGDYGYTF
TGTGCCAGCTCCCCCGGCGGGGATTATGGCTACACCTTC
>NA|TRBJ2-7|TRBD1|TRBV11-2
CASSSGTGKAYEQYF
TGTGCCAGCAGCTCTGGGACAGGGAAGGCCTACGAGCAGTACTTC
>NA|TRBJ2-5|TRBD2|TRBV7-9
CASSLRTGLAVEETQYF
TGTGCCAGCAGCCTACGTACGGGACTAGCGGTCGAAGAGACCCAGTACTTC
>NA|TRBJ2-1|TRBD2|TRBV19
CASSIRTSNNEQFF
TGTGCCAGTAGTATTAGGACTAGCAACAATGAGCAGTTCTTC
>NA|TRBJ1-2|NA|TRBV7-2
CASSLQTVGGGYTF
TGTGCCAGCAGCTTACAGACAGTTGGAGGGGGCTACACCTTC
>NA|TRBJ2-3|TRBD2|TRBV14
CASSPIRLAGVPDTQYF
TGTGCCAGCAGCCCTATCCGACTAGCGGGAGTCCCCGATACGCAGTATTTT
>NA|TRBJ1-5|NA|TRBV7-2
CASSSQGRGNQPQHF
TGTGCCAGCAGCTCGCAGGGTCGCGGCAATCAGCCCCAGCATTTT
>once|TRBJ1-6|NA|TRBV6-5
CASSGVGNNSPLHF
TGTGCCAGCAGCGGGGTGGGGAATAATTCACCCCTCCACTTT
>NA|TRBJ1-2|NA|TRBV14
CASSPSNYGYTF
TGTGCCAGCAGCCCTTCTAACTATGGCTACACCTTC
>NA|TRBJ1-5|NA|TRBV21-1
CASRRTGGGSRSNQPQHF
TGTGCCAGCAGACGCACAGGGGGGGGTAGCAGGAGCAATCAGCCCCAGCATTTT
>NA|TRBJ1-4|NA|TRBV30
CAWTVGGGTNEKLFF
TGTGCCTGGACCGTGGGGGGAGGGACTAATGAAAAACTGTTTTTT